Presented here are 24 T cell receptor beta chains from one specimen sequenced in a study of CD8 T cells in ankylosing spondylitis. Each CDR3 protein gets one entry after TCRdb re-called the 5' RACE reads with MiXCR. The sample yields under 450,000 distinct CDR3 sequences, 20% seen once. The sample taken for sequencing was blood, either unsorted or a sorted T cell fraction (not recorded which). All receptors come from a male donor with ankylosing spondylitis or in good health (not recorded which).

This clonotype has a count of ten or more. This sequence joins TRBV27 and TRBJ2-7; TRBD2 agrees at 7 bases. From germline, CDR1 is MNHEY and CDR2 SMNVEV (reference sequence). V was clipped by 6 bases and J by 2 bases; unmatched bases: 7. The CDR3 loop spans 14 amino acids. CDR3 sequence reads: CASSLSGGTYEQYF. In DNA form, the CDR3 reads TGTGCCAGCAGCCTATCGGGGGGAACCTACGAGCAGTACTTC.

This clonotype has more than one count but fewer than ten. This chain joins TRBV11-1 and TRBJ2-1; 11 nucleotides line up with TRBD2. The CDR3 sequence is 18 residues long. With V trimmed by 3 bases and J by 0 bases, 7 bases remained unmatched. Looked up from germline, CDR1 is SGHAT and CDR2 is FQDESV (reference sequence). CDR3 in amino acids: CASSLDSGGAVSYNEQFF. DNA of the CDR3: TGTGCCAGCAGCTTGGATAGCGGGGGGGCTGTCTCCTACAATGAGCAGTTCTTC.

The chain employs TRBV19 and TRBJ2-1; 9 bases are a match to TRBD2. This CDR3 region has 13 residues. In germline, CDR1 is LNHDA, CDR2 SQIVND (reference sequence). The trim removed 8 bases at V and 4 bases at J, leaving 3 bases unmatched. CDR3 protein: CASGLAPYNEQFF. CDR3 sequence (DNA): TGTGCCAGTGGACTAGCGCCATACAATGAGCAGTTCTTC.

The chain links TRBV4-1 to TRBJ2-1; possible D gene TRBD1, 6 bases. Trimming stripped 1 base from V and 2 bases from J, with 18 bases between. Germline assignment: CDR1 MGHRA and CDR2 YSYEKL. The CDR3 covers 18 residues. For the CDR3, the DNA is TGCGCCAGCAGCCAAGGAGTGGGGGCAGTTCCTGCCTACAATGAGCAGTTCTTC. This gives the protein CASSQGVGAVPAYNEQFF.

This clonotype was observed a handful of times. The chain employs TRBV10-2 and TRBJ2-7, with 10 bases aligning to TRBD2. CDR3 length: 13 residues. Germline V CDR1 and CDR2: WSHSY, SAAADI. The trim removed 6 bases at V and 4 bases at J, leaving 3 bases unmatched. CDR3 residues: CASRTSGVYEQYF. The CDR3 bases are TGCGCCAGCAGAACTAGCGGGGTGTACGAGCAGTACTTC.

This clonotype occurred a few times. J is TRBJ2-5 and V is TRBV7-9; D is unclear. Trimming stripped 4 bases from V and 2 bases from J, with 11 bases between. The CDR3 contains 14 residues. Germline lookup yields CDR1 SEHNR and CDR2 FQNEAQ (reference sequence). The CDR3 sequence: CASSSSHDQETQYF. CDR3 nucleotides: TGTGCCAGCAGCTCGTCTCACGATCAAGAGACCCAGTACTTC.

This clonotype was counted between two and nine times. The chain combines TRBV20-1 with TRBJ2-1; 11 positions agree with TRBD2. Germline CDR1 DFQATT, CDR2 SNEGSKA (reference sequence). This CDR3 has 17 residues. With V trimmed by 3 bases and J by 4 bases, 11 bases remained unmatched. CDR3 in amino acids: CSARELAGGISYNEQFF. The CDR3 DNA reads as TGCAGTGCTAGGGAATTAGCGGGGGGGATCTCTTACAATGAGCAGTTCTTC.

The chain is built from TRBV20-1 and TRBJ1-1; D uncertain. This CDR3 spans 14 amino acids. V was cut by 0 bases and J by 2 bases, with 10 bases left in between. Germline assignment: CDR1 DFQATT and CDR2 SNEGSKA (reference sequence). CDR3 bases: TGCAGTGCTAGAGATCCGGCGGGCAACACTGAAGCTTTCTTT. Its protein is CSARDPAGNTEAFF.

J is TRBJ2-2 and V is TRBV7-8; D gene uncertain. The V gene lost 1 base and the J gene lost 7 bases, with 10 bases spanning the gap. Germline lookup yields CDR1 SGHVS and CDR2 FQNEAQ. The CDR3 has 14 amino acids. The CDR3 here is CASSLEYGFGELFF. CDR3 sequence (DNA): TGTGCCAGCAGCTTAGAATATGGATTCGGGGAGCTGTTTTTT.

This clonotype was seen a few times. The chain has TRBV4-2 and TRBJ2-1, with no clear D. CDR1 LGHNA and CDR2 YNFKEQ come from the germline V gene. Trimming stripped 1 base from V and 0 bases from J, with 7 bases between. This CDR3 region has 15 residues. In DNA, the CDR3 is TGTGCCAGCAGCCAAGTTGCCAGCTCCTACAATGAGCAGTTCTTC. Amino acid sequence: CASSQVASSYNEQFF.

This chain joins TRBV6-4 and TRBJ2-3; 9 bases map to TRBD1. The CDR3 loop spans 15 amino acids. V shed 5 bases and J 4 bases; nucleotides not matched to a gene: 7. In germline, CDR1 is MRHNA, CDR2 SNTAGT. The CDR3 coding sequence is TGTGCCAGCAGTCCTACAGGGGGCGGTTCAGATACGCAGTATTTT. This translates into CASSPTGGGSDTQYF.

This clonotype was observed a few times. In DNA form, the CDR3 reads TGTGCCAGCAGCCAGGACCTACCTACCCTTCAAGAGACCCAGTACTTC. Its protein is CASSQDLPTLQETQYF. V gene TRBV3-1 combines with J gene TRBJ2-5, with D uncertain. Germline V gives CDR1 LGHDT, CDR2 YNNKEL (reference sequence). V gave up 3 bases and J gave up 2 bases, with 16 bases separating them. The CDR3 is made up of 16 amino acids.

V gene TRBV11-2 combines with J gene TRBJ2-2; 7 bases align to TRBD2. Germline V lookup: CDR1 SGHAT, CDR2 FQNNGV. J was trimmed by 6 bases and V by 5 bases; bases with no gene match: 9. The CDR3 has 15 residues. The CDR3 coding sequence is TGTGCCAGCAGCCTACGTGGGGGGGTAGCCGGGGAGCTGTTTTTT. It codes for CASSLRGGVAGELFF.

The chain recombines TRBV7-9 with TRBJ2-7; D unclear. There are 12 residues in the CDR3. V lost 4 bases and J 8 bases, leaving 12 bases between the germline ends. CDR1 and CDR2 from the germline V gene are SEHNR and FQNEAQ (reference sequence). The CDR3, as DNA: TGTGCCAGCAGCTCCTTTACGAGTCAGCAGTACTTC. Encoded protein: CASSSFTSQQYF.

This clonotype has just a few counts. The chain links TRBV4-1 to TRBJ1-1; a possible D gene is TRBD1 (6 bases). Germline V CDR1 and CDR2: MGHRA, YSYEKL. V lost 4 bases and J 3 bases, leaving 15 bases between the germline ends. The CDR3 covers 15 residues. CDR3 residues: CASSRAGALYTEAFF. DNA of the CDR3: TGCGCCAGCAGCCGAGCAGGGGCTTTGTACACTGAAGCTTTCTTT.

The chain employs TRBV30 and TRBJ2-3; D not certain. CDR1 GTSNPN and CDR2 SVGIG come from the germline V gene (reference sequence). V was pared by 2 bases and J by 6 bases, with 15 bases between. The CDR3 is 14 residues long. CDR3 in amino acids: CAWSLGIMADTQYF. CDR3 nucleotides: TGTGCCTGGAGTTTAGGGATTATGGCCGATACGCAGTATTTT. Full variable domain (outside the CDR3, taken from reference TRBV30 and TRBJ2-3): SQTIHQWPATLVQPVGSPLSLECTVEGTSNPNLYWYRQAAGRGLQLLFYSVGIGQISSEVPQNLSASRPQDRQFILSSKKLLLSDSGFYLCAWSLGIMADTQYFGPGTRLTVL.

The chain carries TRBV18 and TRBJ2-3, with 8 bases lining up with TRBD1. CDR3 length: 18 amino acids. Germline V CDR1 and CDR2: KGHSH, LQKENI. The trim removed 2 bases at V and 0 bases at J, leaving 10 bases unmatched. The CDR3 protein is CASSPSAGQGSSTDTQYF. Here the CDR3 DNA reads TGTGCCAGCTCACCAAGTGCAGGACAGGGCAGTAGCACAGATACGCAGTATTTT.

The chain employs TRBV29-1 and TRBJ2-5; 8 bases map to TRBD1. This CDR3 contains 11 residues. V was clipped by 7 bases and J by 5 bases; unmatched bases: 3. CDR1 is SQVTM and CDR2 is ANQGSEA in the germline V gene. The CDR3 nucleotides are TGCAGCGCCTGGACAGGGGAGACCCAGTACTTC. It codes for CSAWTGETQYF.

This chain uses TRBV29-1 with TRBJ1-2, with 7 bases that match TRBD1. Germline V gene data show CDR1 as SQVTM and CDR2 as ANQGSEA. There are 16 residues in the CDR3. The junction had 15 bases not matched to a gene; V was cut back by 6 bases and J by 2 bases. CDR3 amino acids: CSVRAGQPSLNYGYTF. CDR3 bases: TGCAGCGTGAGGGCGGGACAGCCCTCCTTAAACTATGGCTACACCTTC.

The V gene is TRBV12-3 or TRBV12-4, the J gene TRBJ2-2; 13 nucleotides align to TRBD2. The CDR3 runs to 17 residues. Trimming at V came to 5 bases and at J to 0 bases, leaving 3 bases not matched to a gene. CDR3 coding DNA: TGTGCCAGCAGTGGACTAGCGGGGGCAGCGAACACCGGGGAGCTGTTTTTT. Translation gives CASSGLAGAANTGELFF.

This rearrangement joins TRBV29-1 to TRBJ1-2; unclear D gene. Germline V gene sequence: CDR1 SQVTM, CDR2 ANQGSEA. V dropped 6 bases and J dropped 2 bases, with 10 bases sitting between them. The CDR3 is 12 amino acids. CDR3 bases: TGCAGCGTAGTAGGAAGGAACTATGGCTACACCTTC. Protein sequence: CSVVGRNYGYTF.

The rearrangement links TRBV2 to TRBJ2-3; possibly TRBD1 for D (5 bases). Germline V gene lookup returns CDR1 SNHLY and CDR2 FYNNEI. This CDR3 contains 16 residues. Between the trimmed V and J ends, which lost 3 bases and 4 bases, there was a span of 17 bases. Written as DNA, the CDR3 is TGTGCCAGCAGTGAGCTGGAACAGGAGTTACCAGATACGCAGTATTTT. Translating gives CASSELEQELPDTQYF. Filled out from reference TRBV2 and TRBJ2-3, the complete variable domain reads EPEVTQTPSHQVTQMGQEVILRCVPISNHLYFYWYRQILGQKVEFLVSFYNNEISEKSEIFDDQFSVERPDGSNFTLKIRSTKLEDSAMYFCASSELEQELPDTQYFGPGTRLTVL.

The rearrangement links TRBV12-3 or TRBV12-4 to TRBJ2-4; D possibly corresponds to TRBD1 (6 bases). Trimming removed 5 bases at V and 2 bases at J, with 13 bases between. This CDR3 spans 15 amino acids. The CDR3 region has the DNA TGTGCCAGCAGTCTCCAACAGGGTTCCAAAAACATTCAGTACTTC. It codes for CASSLQQGSKNIQYF.

The chain carries TRBV27 and TRBJ2-1; weak D call: TRBD2 (6 bases). This CDR3 is 14 amino acids long. Trimming removed 8 bases from V and 6 bases from J, with 17 bases in between. The germline CDR1 and CDR2 sequences are MNHEY and SMNVEV (reference sequence). The CDR3, as DNA: TGTGCCAGCGATAGCGGTCTAAATCGCAATGAGCAGTTCTTC. This translates into CASDSGLNRNEQFF.